Included here is one TCR beta chain sequence, with context. The antigen is unknown. Sequencing was performed with immunoSEQ multiplex PCR; in TCRdb, only in-frame clones are kept and a portion is missing. The sample carries 3,800 or so clones, roughly 29% recorded once. The CDR3 has 12 amino acids. Trimming shortened V by 9 bases and J by 2 bases, and 10 bases separated the two germline ends. Germline V lookup: CDR1 LNHDA, CDR2 SQIVND (reference sequence). This sample stems from a study of T cells in localized non-small cell lung cancer. General study results and limits: Patients showing higher blood T cell density tended to see longer overall survival. Uninvolved adjacent lung had more T cell clonality than any other tissue, topping tumor.

The sequencing used lung tumor tissue, collected before any cancer treatment. The source is a man aged 35-75 years with stage I lung adenocarcinoma. The V gene is TRBV19, the J gene TRBJ2-5; a weak D match, TRBD1 (6 bases). The CDR3 DNA reads TGTGCCAGCGGACAGCTACAAGAGACCCAGTACTTC. Its translation: CASGQLQETQYF.